The present TCR beta chain was sequenced within a study of OX40 agonist ivuxolimab in advanced cancers. Study details: Having had anti-PD-1, anti-PD-L1 or anti-CTLA-4 therapy before was allowed, and approximately 40% had some. General study findings and limits: CD8+ T cells (on average) carried more expanded clones than CD4+ T cells. At 0.1 to 3.0 mg/kg, clonal expansion of CD4+ and CD8+ blood T cells had occurred by week 6.

Method: immunoSEQ multiplex PCR; TCRdb's copy keeps in-frame clones and lacks some. The sample has some 50,000 clones; about 88% are singletons. Patients who had autoimmune disease history or got systemic immunosuppression were left out. The V segment lost 6 bases and the J segment 1 base; nucleotides outside the gene matches: 6. In germline, CDR1 is MDHEN, CDR2 SYDVKM. This CDR3 contains 14 residues. Concerning this clone itself: Its antigen remains unknown.

The chain is built from TRBV28 and TRBJ2-7; 7 bases align to TRBD1. This clonotype was sampled from an adult with an advanced solid tumor such as melanoma, head and neck, liver or kidney cancer. Material: CD4+ or CD8+ T cells sorted from blood, obtained in a trial of the OX40 agonist ivuxolimab. DNA of the CDR3: TGTGCCAGCAGCAAACCGGGACAGTCCTACGAGCAGTACTTC. Protein: CASSKPGQSYEQYF.